The clone carrying this T cell receptor beta chain was recorded once. No antigen is known for it. This sample stems from a study of somatic mutations in cytotoxic T cells in rheumatoid arthritis. On the study more broadly: Patient blood (about 29 ml EDTA) was drawn right after diagnosis, before any treatment.

V dropped 5 bases and J dropped 1 base, with 12 bases sitting between them. The germline V gene has CDR1 SGHAT and CDR2 FQNNGV. The CDR3 covers 15 residues. Original processing methods: In patients, CD8+ clones bigger than 1% rarely had the same sequence as a published virus-specific TCRB. Profiling relied on immunoSEQ multiplex PCR, and the TCRdb table lists in-frame clones only, not all of them. That table is the source of V, J and clone size, and D and trimming were worked out from the DNA. Here the sample spans about 29,000 clones, 70% to 90% being singletons. Study observations and caveats: Comparison of CD8+ T-cell clonality between rheumatoid arthritis patients and age-matched healthy controls yielded no significant difference. Clonality of CD8+ cells rose with age in rheumatoid arthritis patients but not healthy controls.

The chain uses TRBV11-2 and TRBJ2-1; D is possibly TRBD1 (6 bases). The sample taken for sequencing was CD8+ T cells sorted from blood. The sequence was obtained from an adult with rheumatoid arthritis. The CDR3 DNA is TGTGCCAGCAGCGAGGGGGTCATGTCCTACAATGAGCAGTTCTTC. Protein product: CASSEGVMSYNEQFF.